The clone carrying this TCR beta chain was seen once. This sample stems from a study of T cell changes during pregnancy in multiple sclerosis. The CDR3 has 12 amino acids. In germline, CDR1 is GTSNPN, CDR2 SVGIG (reference sequence). The V gene lost 4 bases and the J gene lost 9 bases, with 13 bases spanning the gap. Clones were sequenced by immunoSEQ multiplex PCR, and TCRdb holds only the in-frame ones, with some missing. The sample contains about 89,000 clones, about 91% of which appear only once. The sequence was obtained from a female donor in good health, enrolled as a control in a pregnancy study. The V gene is TRBV30, the J gene TRBJ1-5; D is undetermined. Sequencing used peripheral blood, obtained after pregnancy. CDR3 sequence reads: CAWTDKGGPQHF. CDR3 coding DNA: TGTGCCTGGACGGATAAAGGAGGGCCCCAGCATTTT.